This T cell receptor beta chain is from a study of T cell clones after liver transplantation. Study-level background: TCRbeta sequencing after a pre-transplant mixed lymphocyte reaction identified graft-donor-reactive clones, later tracked in post-transplant blood. Timepoints were pre-transplant, pre-withdrawal, and after withdrawal was completed or failed. The study, taken as a whole, reports: Low donor cell numbers restricted donor-reactive repertoire measurement in a couple of subjects.

The repertoire was sequenced with immunoSEQ multiplex PCR; TCRdb's copy has only in-frame clones and lacks some. The table lists some 34,000 clones, around 94% of them singletons. This clone has only one observation. The antigen remains unidentified. V lost 0 bases and J lost 3, with 9 bases in between. This CDR3 contains 14 residues. Germline CDR1 LGHNA, CDR2 YSLEER. V gene TRBV4-3 combines with J gene TRBJ2-7, with D possibly being TRBD1 (6 bases). The receptor's source is a human patient who received a liver transplant. Some T cells may arise from the graft donor. The starting material was CD8+ T cells from blood, obtained 12 months after liver transplant. The CDR3 protein is CASSQEQGFYEQYF. DNA of the CDR3: TGCGCCAGCAGCCAAGAACAGGGATTCTACGAGCAGTACTTC.